This T cell receptor (beta chain) was obtained from a study of T cell repertoires in cytomegalovirus infection. CDR3 length: 15 residues. V dropped 5 bases and J dropped 5; count of bases not matched to a gene: 7. CDR1 MNHEY and CDR2 SVGAGI come from the germline V gene. Using its own MiXCR run on the reads, TCRdb lists one record per CDR3 protein. Found here are 900,000 to 950,000 distinct CDR3 sequences, approximately 33% of them singletons; the top ten hold over 10%. This clonotype showed up just a few times. What it binds is not known. The TCR originated in a human donor in good health (CMV status not recorded). Some clones in this sample may be carry-over from other donors' samples. The sequenced sample was cultured CD8+ T cells from PBMCs, obtained from culture after CMV antigen stimulation. This rearrangement joins TRBV6-5 to TRBJ1-5, with TRBD1 matching over 9 bases. The CDR3 sequence is CASSLFRTGDQPQHF. The CDR3 region has the DNA TGTGCCAGCAGTCTCTTTCGGACAGGGGATCAGCCCCAGCATTTT.